This TCR beta chain was sequenced in a study of response to subunit inactivated influenza vaccine. General study results and limits: The study's authors posited that every seasonal influenza vaccination enlists few new T cells.

V was pared by 0 bases and J by 2 bases, with 7 bases between. CDR1 and CDR2 (germline): DFQATT, SNEGSKA (reference sequence). The length of the CDR3 is 13 residues. This clonotype was recorded at least ten times. Antigen: not known. MiXCR was run by TCRdb on the RT-PCR reads, yielding one entry per CDR3 protein. Among about 780,000 distinct CDR3 sequences listed, around a sixth were seen once. The chain combines TRBV20-1 with TRBJ1-1, with D unclear. This specimen consisted of PBMCs from blood, obtained about 5 days after vaccination. The sequence was obtained from a man aged 45-65 years who received an inactivated influenza vaccine. The CDR3 DNA is TGCAGTGCTAGAGATGTTCTTAACACTGAAGCTTTCTTT. Protein: CSARDVLNTEAFF.